This TCR beta chain is drawn from a study of T-cell memory formation after mild COVID-19. Overall study: TCR clusters largely stayed donor specific.

5'RACE with constant-segment primers built TCRalpha and TCRbeta cDNA libraries with UMIs. One entry per CDR3 protein, called by TCRdb with MiXCR from the 5' RACE reads. The sample includes 350,000 or so distinct CDR3 sequences, 20% to 25% of them seen just once. Whole-study findings and limits: Later expanders leaned CD4+, whereas day 15 to 85 contracting clones were balanced CD4/CD8. The appearance of some responding clones in pre-infection memory suggested that cross-reactive memory joined.

After removal of 0 bases from V and 4 bases from J, the junction contained 7 bases not matched to a gene. The CDR3 runs to 17 residues. CDR1 and CDR2 from the germline V gene are MGHRA and YSYEKL. This clonotype came up a few times. Its cognate antigen is unknown. The sample was PBMCs or a T cell subset sorted from them (not recorded which). The chain couples TRBV4-1 to TRBJ1-2; 11 bases fit TRBD1. The TCR sequence derives from a man aged 18 to 29 who had mild COVID-19 (a few samples of this study predate the infection). Cell type and time point are not known. CDR3: CASSQDARTGGGYGYTF. The CDR3 nucleotides read TGCGCCAGCAGCCAAGATGCCCGGACAGGGGGCGGCTATGGCTACACCTTC.